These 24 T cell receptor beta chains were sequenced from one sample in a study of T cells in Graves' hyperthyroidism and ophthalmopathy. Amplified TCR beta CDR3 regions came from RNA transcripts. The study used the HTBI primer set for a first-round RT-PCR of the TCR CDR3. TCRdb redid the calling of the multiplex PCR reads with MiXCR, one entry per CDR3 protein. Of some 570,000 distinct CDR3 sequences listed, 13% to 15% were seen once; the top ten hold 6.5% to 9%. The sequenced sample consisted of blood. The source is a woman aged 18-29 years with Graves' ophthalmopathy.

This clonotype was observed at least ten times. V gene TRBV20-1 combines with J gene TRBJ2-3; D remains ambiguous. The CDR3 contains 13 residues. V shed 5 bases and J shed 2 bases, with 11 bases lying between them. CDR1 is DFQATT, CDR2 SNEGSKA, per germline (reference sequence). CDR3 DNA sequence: TGCAGTGCTGACGCGACCTACACAGATACGCAGTATTTT. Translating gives CSADATYTDTQYF.

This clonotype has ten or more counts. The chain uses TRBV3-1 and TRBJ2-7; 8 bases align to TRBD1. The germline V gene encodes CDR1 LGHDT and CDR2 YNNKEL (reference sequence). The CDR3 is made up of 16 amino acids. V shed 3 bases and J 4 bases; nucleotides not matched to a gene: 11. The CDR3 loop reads CASSQGRTGIDYEQYF. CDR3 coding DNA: TGTGCCAGCAGCCAGGGCCGGACAGGGATCGATTACGAGCAGTACTTC.

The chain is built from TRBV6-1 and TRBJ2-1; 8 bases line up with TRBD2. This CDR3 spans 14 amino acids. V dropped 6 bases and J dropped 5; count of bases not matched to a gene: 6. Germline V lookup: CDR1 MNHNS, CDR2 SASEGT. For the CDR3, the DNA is TGTGCCAGCAGCCAGGGGACTAGTGACAATGAGCAGTTCTTC. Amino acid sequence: CASSQGTSDNEQFF.

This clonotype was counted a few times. CDR3 protein: CASSLSNGPTGELFF. The CDR3 nucleotides read TGTGCCAGCAGTTTATCGAATGGACCCACCGGGGAGCTGTTTTTT. The chain carries TRBV27 and TRBJ2-2, with D unresolved. V lost 0 bases to trimming and J lost 4 bases, with 9 bases between them. This CDR3 region has 15 residues. Germline values: CDR1 MNHEY, CDR2 SMNVEV (reference sequence).

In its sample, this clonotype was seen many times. The CDR3 reads CASSLDKNTEAFF. CDR3 coding DNA: TGTGCCAGCAGCTTAGACAAGAACACTGAAGCTTTCTTT. The chain recombines TRBV7-2 with TRBJ1-1; no definite D call. The germline gives CDR1 SGHTA, CDR2 FQGNSA. CDR3 length equals 13 residues. With 1 base removed from V and 1 base from J, the gap between germline ends came to 4 bases.

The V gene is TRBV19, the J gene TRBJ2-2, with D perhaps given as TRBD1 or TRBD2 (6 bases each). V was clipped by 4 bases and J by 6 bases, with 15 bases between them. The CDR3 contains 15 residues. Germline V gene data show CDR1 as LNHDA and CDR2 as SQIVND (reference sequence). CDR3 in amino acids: CASSTWGARAGELFF. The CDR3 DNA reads TGTGCCAGTAGTACTTGGGGGGCCCGCGCCGGGGAGCTGTTTTTT. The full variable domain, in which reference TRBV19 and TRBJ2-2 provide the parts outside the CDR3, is DGGITQSPKYLFRKEGQNVTLSCEQNLNHDAMYWYRQDPGQGLRLIYYSQIVNDFQKGDIAEGYSVSREKKESFPLTVTSAQKNPTAFYLCASSTWGARAGELFFGEGSRLTVL.

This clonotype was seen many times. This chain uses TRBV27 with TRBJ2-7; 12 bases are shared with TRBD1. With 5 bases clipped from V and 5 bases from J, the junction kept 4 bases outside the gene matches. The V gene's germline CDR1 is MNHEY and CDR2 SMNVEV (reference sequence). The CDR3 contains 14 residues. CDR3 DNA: TGTGCCAGCAGTGTGGGGACAGGGGGCAACGAGCAGTACTTC. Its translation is CASSVGTGGNEQYF.

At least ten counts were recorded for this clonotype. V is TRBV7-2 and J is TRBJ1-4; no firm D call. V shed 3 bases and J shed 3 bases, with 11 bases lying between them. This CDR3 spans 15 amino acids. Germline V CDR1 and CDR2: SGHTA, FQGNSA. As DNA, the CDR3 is TGTGCCAGCAGCTTCGCCAGCGGTTCTAATGAAAAACTGTTTTTT. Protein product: CASSFASGSNEKLFF.

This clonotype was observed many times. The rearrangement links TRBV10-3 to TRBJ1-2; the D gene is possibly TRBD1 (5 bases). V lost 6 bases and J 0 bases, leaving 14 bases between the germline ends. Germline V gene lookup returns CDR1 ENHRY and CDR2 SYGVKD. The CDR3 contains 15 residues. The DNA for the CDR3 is TGTGCCATCAGGGGGGGGTACAACCCTAACTATGGCTACACCTTC. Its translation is CAIRGGYNPNYGYTF.

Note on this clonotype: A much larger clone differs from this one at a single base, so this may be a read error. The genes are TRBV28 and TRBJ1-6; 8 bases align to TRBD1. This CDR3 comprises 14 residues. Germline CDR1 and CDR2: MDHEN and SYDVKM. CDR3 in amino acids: CASSGQGHNPPLHF. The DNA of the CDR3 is TGTGCCAGCAGCGGACAGGGCCATAATCCACCCCTCCACTTT.

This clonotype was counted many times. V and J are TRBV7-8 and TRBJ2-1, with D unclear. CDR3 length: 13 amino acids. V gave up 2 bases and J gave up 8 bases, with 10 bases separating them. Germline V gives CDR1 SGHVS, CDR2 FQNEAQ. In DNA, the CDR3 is TGTGCCAGCAGCTTAAGGGTTGAGGATGAGCAGTTCTTC. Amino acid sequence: CASSLRVEDEQFF.

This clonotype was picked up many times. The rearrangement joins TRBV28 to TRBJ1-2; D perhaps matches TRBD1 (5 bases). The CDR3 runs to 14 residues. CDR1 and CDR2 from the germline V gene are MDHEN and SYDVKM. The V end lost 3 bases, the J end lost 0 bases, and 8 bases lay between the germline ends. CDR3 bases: TGTGCCAGCAGTTTGGGGGGAACTAACTATGGCTACACCTTC. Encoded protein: CASSLGGTNYGYTF.

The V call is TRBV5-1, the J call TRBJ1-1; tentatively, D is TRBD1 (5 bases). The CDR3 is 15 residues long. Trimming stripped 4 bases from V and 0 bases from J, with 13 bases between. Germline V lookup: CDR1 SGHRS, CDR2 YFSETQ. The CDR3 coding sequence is TGCGCCAGCAGCCCCGAGCGGGGGATGAACACTGAAGCTTTCTTT. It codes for CASSPERGMNTEAFF.

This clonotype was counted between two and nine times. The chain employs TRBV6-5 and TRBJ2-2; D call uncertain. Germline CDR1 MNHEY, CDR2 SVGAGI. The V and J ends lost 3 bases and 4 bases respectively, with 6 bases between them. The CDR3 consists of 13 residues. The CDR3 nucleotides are TGTGCCAGCAGTTATGAGGTCACCGGGGAGCTGTTTTTT. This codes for CASSYEVTGELFF.

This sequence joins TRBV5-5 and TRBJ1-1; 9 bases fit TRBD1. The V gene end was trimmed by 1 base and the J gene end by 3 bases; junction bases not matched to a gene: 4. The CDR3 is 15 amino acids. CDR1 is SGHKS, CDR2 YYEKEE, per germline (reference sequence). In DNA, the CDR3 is TGTGCCAGCAGCTTGTCGGGGACAGGGCACACTGAAGCTTTCTTT. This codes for CASSLSGTGHTEAFF.

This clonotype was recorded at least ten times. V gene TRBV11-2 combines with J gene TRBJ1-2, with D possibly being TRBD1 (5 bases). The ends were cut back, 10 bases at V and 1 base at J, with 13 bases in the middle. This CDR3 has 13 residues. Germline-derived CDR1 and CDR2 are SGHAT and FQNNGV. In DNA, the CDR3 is TGTGCCACCAAGGGGTACCGTAACTATGGCTACACCTTC. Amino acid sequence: CATKGYRNYGYTF. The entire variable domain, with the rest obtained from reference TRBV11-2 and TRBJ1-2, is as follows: EAGVAQSPRYKIIEKRQSVAFWCNPISGHATLYWYQQILGQGPKLLIQFQNNGVVDDSQLPKDRFSAERLKGVDSTLKIQPAKLEDSAVYLCATKGYRNYGYTFGSGTRLTVV.

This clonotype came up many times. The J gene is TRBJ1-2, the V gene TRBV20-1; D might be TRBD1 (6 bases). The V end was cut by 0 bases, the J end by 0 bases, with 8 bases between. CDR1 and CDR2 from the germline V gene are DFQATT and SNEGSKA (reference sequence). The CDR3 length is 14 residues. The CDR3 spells CSARDTGSNYGYTF. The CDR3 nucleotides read TGCAGTGCTAGAGATACAGGGTCTAACTATGGCTACACCTTC.

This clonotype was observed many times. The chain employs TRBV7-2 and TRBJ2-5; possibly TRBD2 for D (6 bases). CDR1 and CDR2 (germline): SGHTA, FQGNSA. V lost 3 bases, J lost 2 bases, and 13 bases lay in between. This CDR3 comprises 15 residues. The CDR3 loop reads CASSFRGRSQETQYF. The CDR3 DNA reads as TGTGCCAGCAGCTTTCGGGGGAGGAGTCAAGAGACCCAGTACTTC. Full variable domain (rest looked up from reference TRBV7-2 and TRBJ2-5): GAGVSQSPSNKVTEKGKDVELRCDPISGHTALYWYRQSLGQGLEFLIYFQGNSAPDKSGLPSDRFSAERTGGSVSTLTIQRTQQEDSAVYLCASSFRGRSQETQYFGPGTRLLVL.

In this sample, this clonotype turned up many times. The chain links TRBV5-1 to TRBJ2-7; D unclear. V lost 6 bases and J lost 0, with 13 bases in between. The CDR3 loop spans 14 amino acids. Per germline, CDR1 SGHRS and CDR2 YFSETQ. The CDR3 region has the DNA TGCGCCAGCATGCAGGACCCTCACTCCTACGAGCAGTACTTC. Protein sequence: CASMQDPHSYEQYF.

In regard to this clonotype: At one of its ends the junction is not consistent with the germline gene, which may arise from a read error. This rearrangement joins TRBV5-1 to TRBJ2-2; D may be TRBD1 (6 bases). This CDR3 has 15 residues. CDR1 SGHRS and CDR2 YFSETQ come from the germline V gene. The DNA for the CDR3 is TGCACCAGCAGCTTAACAGGGACGAACACCGGGGAGCTGTTTTTT. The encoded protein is CTSSLTGTNTGELFF.

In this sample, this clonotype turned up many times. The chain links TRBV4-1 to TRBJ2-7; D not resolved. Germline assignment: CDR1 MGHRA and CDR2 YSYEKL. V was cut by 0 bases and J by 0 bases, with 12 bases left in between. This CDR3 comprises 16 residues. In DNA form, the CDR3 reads TGCGCCAGCAGCCAAGACGCAGCGCAGAGCTCCTACGAGCAGTACTTC. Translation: CASSQDAAQSSYEQYF.

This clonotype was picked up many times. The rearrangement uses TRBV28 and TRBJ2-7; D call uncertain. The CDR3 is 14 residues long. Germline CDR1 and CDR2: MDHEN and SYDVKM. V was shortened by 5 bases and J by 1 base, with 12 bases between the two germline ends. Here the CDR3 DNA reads TGTGCCAGCAGTCGTCAAGGACGGTCCTACGAGCAGTACTTC. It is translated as CASSRQGRSYEQYF.

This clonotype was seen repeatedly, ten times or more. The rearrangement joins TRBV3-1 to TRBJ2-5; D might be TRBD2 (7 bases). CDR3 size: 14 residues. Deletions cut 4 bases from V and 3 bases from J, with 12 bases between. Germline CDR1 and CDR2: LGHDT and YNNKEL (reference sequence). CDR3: CASSRQGTKETQYF. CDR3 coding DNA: TGTGCCAGCAGCCGTCAGGGGACTAAAGAGACCCAGTACTTC.

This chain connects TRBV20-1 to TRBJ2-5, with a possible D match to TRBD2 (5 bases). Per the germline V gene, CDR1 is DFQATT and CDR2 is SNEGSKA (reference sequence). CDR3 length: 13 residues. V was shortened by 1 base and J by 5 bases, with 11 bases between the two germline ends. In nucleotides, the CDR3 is TGCAGTGCTAGAGGCTCACGGAGGGAGACCCAGTACTTC. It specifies CSARGSRRETQYF.